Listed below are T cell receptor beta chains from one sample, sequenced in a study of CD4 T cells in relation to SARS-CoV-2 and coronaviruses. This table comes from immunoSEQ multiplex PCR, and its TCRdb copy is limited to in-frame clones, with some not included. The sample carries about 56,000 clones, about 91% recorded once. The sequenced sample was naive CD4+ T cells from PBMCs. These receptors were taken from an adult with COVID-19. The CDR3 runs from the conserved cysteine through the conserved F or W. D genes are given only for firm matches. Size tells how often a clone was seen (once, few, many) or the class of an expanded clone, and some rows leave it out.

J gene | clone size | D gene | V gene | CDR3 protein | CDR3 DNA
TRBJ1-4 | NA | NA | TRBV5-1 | CASSPGQVTNEKLFF | TGCGCCAGCAGCCCCGGACAAGTAACTAATGAAAAACTGTTTTTT
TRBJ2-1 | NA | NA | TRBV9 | CASSVRSSLYNEQFF | TGTGCCAGCAGCGTCCGCTCCAGCTTGTACAATGAGCAGTTCTTC
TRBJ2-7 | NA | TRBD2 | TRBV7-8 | CASSLRSTSGEGRNRYTYEQYF | TGTGCCAGCAGCTTACGTTCTACTAGCGGGGAGGGAAGAAACCGGTACACGTACGAGCAGTACTTC
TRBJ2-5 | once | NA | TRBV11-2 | CASSLGTETQYF | TGTGCCAGCAGCCTAGGGACTGAGACCCAGTACTTC
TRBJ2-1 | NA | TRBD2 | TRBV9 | CASSVGEGYEQFF | TGTGCCAGCAGCGTAGGGGAGGGGTATGAGCAGTTCTTC
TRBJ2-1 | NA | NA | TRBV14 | CASSQEWAVGEQFF | TGTGCCAGCAGCCAAGAGTGGGCGGTTGGTGAGCAGTTCTTC
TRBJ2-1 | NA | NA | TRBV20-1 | CSATDNNEQFF | TGCAGTGCTACTGACAACAATGAGCAGTTCTTC
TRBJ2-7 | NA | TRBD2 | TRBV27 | CASSSPWGGYPEQYF | TGTGCCAGCAGCTCCCCTTGGGGGGGTTACCCCGAGCAGTACTTC
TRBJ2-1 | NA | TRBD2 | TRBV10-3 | CAIREGRTSGTLNEQFF | TGTGCCATCAGAGAGGGGCGGACTAGCGGGACCCTCAATGAGCAGTTCTTC
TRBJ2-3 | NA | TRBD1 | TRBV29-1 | CSVGQGASTDTQYF | TGCAGCGTGGGACAGGGGGCTAGCACAGATACGCAGTATTTT
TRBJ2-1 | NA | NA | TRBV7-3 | CASSLMGGGSYNEQFF | TGTGCCAGCAGCTTAATGGGGGGTGGCTCCTACAATGAGCAGTTCTTC
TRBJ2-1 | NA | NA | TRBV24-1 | CATSEGRGSLLYNEQFF | TGTGCCACCAGTGAGGGGAGGGGGTCCCTACTGTACAATGAGCAGTTCTTC
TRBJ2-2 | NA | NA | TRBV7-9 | CASSLLGAENTGELFF | TGTGCCAGCAGCTTACTTGGGGCGGAGAACACCGGGGAGCTGTTTTTT
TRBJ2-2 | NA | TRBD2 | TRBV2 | CASSVTSGSNTGELFF | TGTGCCAGCAGCGTGACTAGCGGGTCCAACACCGGGGAGCTGTTTTTT
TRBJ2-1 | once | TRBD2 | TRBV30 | CAWSESKTSPRRNEQFF | TGTGCCTGGAGTGAATCTAAGACTAGCCCCCGGCGAAATGAGCAGTTCTTC
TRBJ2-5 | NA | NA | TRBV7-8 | CASSFSLQETQYF | TGTGCCAGCAGCTTTTCTCTTCAAGAGACCCAGTACTTC
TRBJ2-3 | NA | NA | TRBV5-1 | CASRGQEQDTQYF | TGCGCCAGCAGAGGTCAGGAACAAGATACGCAGTATTTT
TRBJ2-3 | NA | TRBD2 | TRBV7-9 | CASSRTSGRALGTDTQYF | TGTGCCAGCAGCCGAACTAGCGGGAGGGCCCTGGGCACAGATACGCAGTATTTT
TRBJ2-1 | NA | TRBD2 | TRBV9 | CASSVDTSGRNEQFF | TGTGCCAGCAGCGTAGACACTAGCGGGAGAAATGAGCAGTTCTTC
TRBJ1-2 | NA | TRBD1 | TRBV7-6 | CASSPGTGSPFTF | TGTGCCAGCAGCCCAGGGACAGGTTCTCCCTTCACCTTC
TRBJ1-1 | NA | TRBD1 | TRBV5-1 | CASTSGQAMNTEAFF | TGCGCCAGCACCTCCGGACAGGCCATGAACACTGAAGCTTTCTTT
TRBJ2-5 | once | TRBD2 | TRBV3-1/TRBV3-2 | CASSQDAGGMQTQYF | TGTGCCAGCAGCCAAGATGCGGGGGGTATGCAGACCCAGTACTTC
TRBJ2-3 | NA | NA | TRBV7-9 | CASTDTQYF | TGTGCCAGCACAGATACGCAGTATTTT
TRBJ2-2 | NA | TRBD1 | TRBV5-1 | CASLQTGATGELFF | TGCGCCAGCCTACAAACAGGGGCCACCGGGGAGCTGTTTTTT
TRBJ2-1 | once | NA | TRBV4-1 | CASSQGTQRFFDEQFF | TGCGCCAGCAGCCAAGGGACTCAACGGTTTTTCGATGAGCAGTTCTTC
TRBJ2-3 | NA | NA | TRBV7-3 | CASSYRNTDTQYF | TGTGCCAGCAGCTATAGGAACACAGATACGCAGTATTTT
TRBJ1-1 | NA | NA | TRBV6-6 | CASSPTSLGTSKRAEAFF | TGTGCCAGCAGTCCCACCTCCCTCGGGACATCGAAAAGGGCTGAAGCTTTCTTT
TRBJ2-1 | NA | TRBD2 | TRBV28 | CASSFVASGRGVSYNEQFF | TGTGCCAGCAGTTTCGTGGCTAGCGGGAGAGGGGTCTCCTACAATGAGCAGTTCTTC
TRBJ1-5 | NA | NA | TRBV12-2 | CASRYCEITDRGISNQPQHF | TGTGCAAGTCGCTATTGCGAGATTACGGATAGGGGAATAAGCAATCAGCCCCAGCATTTT
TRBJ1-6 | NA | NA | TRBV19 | CASSMARDSSYNSPLHF | TGTGCCAGTAGTATGGCTCGCGACAGCTCCTATAATTCACCCCTCCACTTT
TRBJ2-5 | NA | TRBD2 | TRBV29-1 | CSVLWGGGETQYF | TGCAGCGTTTTGTGGGGGGGAGGGGAGACCCAGTACTTC
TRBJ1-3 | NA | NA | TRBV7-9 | CASSLTGTSGNTIYF | TGTGCCAGCAGCTTAACCGGGACCTCTGGAAACACCATATATTTT
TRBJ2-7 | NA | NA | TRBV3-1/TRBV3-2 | CASSQVRGAGEQYF | TGTGCCAGCAGCCAGGTCAGGGGGGCAGGGGAGCAGTACTTC
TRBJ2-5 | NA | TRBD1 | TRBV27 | CASSRMDRMETQYF | TGTGCCAGCAGCCGAATGGACAGGATGGAGACCCAGTACTTC
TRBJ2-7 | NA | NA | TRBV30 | CAWSVKGGIYEQYF | TGTGCCTGGAGTGTAAAGGGGGGGATCTACGAGCAGTACTTC
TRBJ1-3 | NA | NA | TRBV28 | CASRPGTLLGNTIYF | TGTGCCAGCAGACCCGGGACACTCCTTGGAAACACCATATATTTT
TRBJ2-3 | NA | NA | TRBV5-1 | CASSIPPTADTQYF | TGCGCCAGCAGCATTCCCCCCACCGCAGATACGCAGTATTTT
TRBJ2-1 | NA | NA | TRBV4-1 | CASSQALSLGGEQFF | TGCGCCAGCAGCCAAGCCCTATCTCTCGGTGGTGAGCAGTTCTTC
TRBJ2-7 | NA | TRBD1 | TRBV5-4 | CASSSGTGAYEQYF | TGTGCCAGCAGCTCCGGGACAGGGGCCTACGAGCAGTACTTC
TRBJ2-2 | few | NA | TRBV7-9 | CASGPRDTGELFF | TGTGCCAGTGGACCCCGGGACACCGGGGAGCTGTTTTTT
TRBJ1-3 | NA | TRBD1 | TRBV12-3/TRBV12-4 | CANSRTGGNTIYF | TGTGCCAACTCCCGGACAGGGGGAAACACCATATATTTT
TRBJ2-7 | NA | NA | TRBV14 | CASSQLGEGVYEQYF | TGTGCCAGCAGCCAACTCGGTGAAGGAGTTTACGAGCAGTACTTC
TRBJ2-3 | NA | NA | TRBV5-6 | CASSLYGADTQYF | TGTGCCAGCAGCTTGTATGGAGCTGATACGCAGTATTTT
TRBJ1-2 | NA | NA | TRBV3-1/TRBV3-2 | CASSHTVGGRGAGYTF | TGTGCCAGCAGCCACACCGTCGGTGGACGGGGAGCGGGCTACACCTTC
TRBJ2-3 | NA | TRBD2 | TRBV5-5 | CASSLPGTSGGLDTQYF | TGTGCCAGCAGCCTTCCCGGGACTAGCGGGGGTTTAGATACGCAGTATTTT
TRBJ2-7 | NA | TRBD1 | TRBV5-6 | CASSFRDRGLYEQYF | TGTGCCAGCAGCTTCCGGGACAGGGGGCTATACGAGCAGTACTTC
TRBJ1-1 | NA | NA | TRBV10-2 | CASSVDGTEAFF | TGCGCCAGCAGTGTCGACGGAACTGAAGCTTTCTTT
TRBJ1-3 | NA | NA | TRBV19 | CASSSKSGNTIYF | TGTGCCAGTAGTTCAAAGAGTGGAAACACCATATATTTT